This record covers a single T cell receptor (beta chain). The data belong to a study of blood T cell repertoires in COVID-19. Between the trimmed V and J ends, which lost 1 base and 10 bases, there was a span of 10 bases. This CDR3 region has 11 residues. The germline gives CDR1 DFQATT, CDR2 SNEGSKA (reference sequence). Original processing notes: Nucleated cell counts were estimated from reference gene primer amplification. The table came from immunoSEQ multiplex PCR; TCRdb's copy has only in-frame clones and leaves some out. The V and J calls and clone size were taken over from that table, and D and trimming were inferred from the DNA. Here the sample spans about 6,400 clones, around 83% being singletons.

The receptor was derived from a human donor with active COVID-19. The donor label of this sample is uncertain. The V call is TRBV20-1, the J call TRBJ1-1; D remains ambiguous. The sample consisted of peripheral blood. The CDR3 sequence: CSARGFRRAFF. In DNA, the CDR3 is TGCAGTGCTAGAGGTTTCCGGAGAGCTTTCTTT.